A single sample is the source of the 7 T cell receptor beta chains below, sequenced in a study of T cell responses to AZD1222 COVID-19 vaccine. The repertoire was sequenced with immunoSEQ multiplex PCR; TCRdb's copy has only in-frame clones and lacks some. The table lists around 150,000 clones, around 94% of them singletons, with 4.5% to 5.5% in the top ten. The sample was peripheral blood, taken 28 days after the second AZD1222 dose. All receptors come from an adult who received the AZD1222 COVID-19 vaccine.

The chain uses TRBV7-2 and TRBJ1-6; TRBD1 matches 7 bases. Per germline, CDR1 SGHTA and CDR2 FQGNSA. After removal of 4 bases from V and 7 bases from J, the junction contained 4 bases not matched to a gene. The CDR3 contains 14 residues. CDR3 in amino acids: CASSSGQPNSPLHF. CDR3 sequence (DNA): TGTGCCAGCAGCTCGGGACAGCCCAATTCACCCCTCCACTTT.

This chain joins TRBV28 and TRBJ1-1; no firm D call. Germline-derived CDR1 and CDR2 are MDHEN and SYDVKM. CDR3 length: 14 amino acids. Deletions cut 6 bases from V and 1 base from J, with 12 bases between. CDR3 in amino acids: CASSPLRRNTEAFF. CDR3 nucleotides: TGTGCCAGCAGCCCTCTTCGGAGGAACACTGAAGCTTTCTTT.

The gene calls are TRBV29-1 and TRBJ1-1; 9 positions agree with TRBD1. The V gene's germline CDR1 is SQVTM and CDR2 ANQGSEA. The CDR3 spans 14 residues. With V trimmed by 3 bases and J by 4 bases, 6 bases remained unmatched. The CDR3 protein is CSVDHRGLSTEAFF. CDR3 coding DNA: TGCAGCGTTGACCACAGGGGGCTGAGCACTGAAGCTTTCTTT. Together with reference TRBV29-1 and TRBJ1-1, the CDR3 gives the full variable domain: SAVISQKPSRDICQRGTSLTIQCQVDSQVTMMFWYRQQPGQSLTLIATANQGSEATYESGFVIDKFPISRPNLTFSTLTVSNMSPEDSSIYLCSVDHRGLSTEAFFGQGTRLTVV.

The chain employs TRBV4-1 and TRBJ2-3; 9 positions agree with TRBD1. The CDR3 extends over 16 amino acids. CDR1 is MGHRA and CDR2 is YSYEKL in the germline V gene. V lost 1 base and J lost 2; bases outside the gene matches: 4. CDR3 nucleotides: TGCGCCAGCAGCCAAGGAACAGGGGGCATCACAGATACGCAGTATTTT. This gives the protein CASSQGTGGITDTQYF.

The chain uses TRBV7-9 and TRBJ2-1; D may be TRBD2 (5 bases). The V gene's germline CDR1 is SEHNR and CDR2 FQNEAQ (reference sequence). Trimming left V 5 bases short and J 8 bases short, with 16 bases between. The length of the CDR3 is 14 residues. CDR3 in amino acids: CASSPELVSHEQFF. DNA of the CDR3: TGTGCCAGCAGCCCGGAACTAGTATCGCATGAGCAGTTCTTC. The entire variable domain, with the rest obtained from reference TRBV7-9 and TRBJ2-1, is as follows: DTGVSQNPRHKITKRGQNVTFRCDPISEHNRLYWYRQTLGQGPEFLTYFQNEAQLEKSRLLSDRFSAERPKGSFSTLEIQRTEQGDSAMYLCASSPELVSHEQFFGPGTRLTVL.

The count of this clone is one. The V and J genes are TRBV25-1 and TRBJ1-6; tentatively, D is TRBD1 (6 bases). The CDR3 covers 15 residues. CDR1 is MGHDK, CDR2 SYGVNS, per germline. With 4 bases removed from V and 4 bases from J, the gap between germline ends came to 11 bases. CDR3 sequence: CASSGGQFYNSPLHF. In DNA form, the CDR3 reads TGTGCCAGCAGTGGAGGACAGTTTTATAATTCACCCCTCCACTTT.

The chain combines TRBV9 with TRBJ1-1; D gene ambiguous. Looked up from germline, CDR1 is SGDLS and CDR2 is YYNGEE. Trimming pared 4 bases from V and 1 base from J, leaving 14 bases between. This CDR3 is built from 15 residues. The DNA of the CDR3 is TGTGCCAGCAGCCCAGCGGGTAGACCGAACACTGAAGCTTTCTTT. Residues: CASSPAGRPNTEAFF.